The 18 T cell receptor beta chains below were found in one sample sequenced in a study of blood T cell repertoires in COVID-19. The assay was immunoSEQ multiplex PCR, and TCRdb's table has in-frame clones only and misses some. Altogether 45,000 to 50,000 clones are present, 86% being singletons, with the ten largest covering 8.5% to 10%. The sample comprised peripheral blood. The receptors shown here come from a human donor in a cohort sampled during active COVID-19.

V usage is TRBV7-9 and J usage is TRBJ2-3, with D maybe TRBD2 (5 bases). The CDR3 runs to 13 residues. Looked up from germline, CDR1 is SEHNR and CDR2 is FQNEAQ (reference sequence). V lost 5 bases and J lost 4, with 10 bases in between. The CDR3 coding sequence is TGTGCCAGCAGCAACTCAGCGGCAGATACGCAGTATTTT. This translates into CASSNSAADTQYF.

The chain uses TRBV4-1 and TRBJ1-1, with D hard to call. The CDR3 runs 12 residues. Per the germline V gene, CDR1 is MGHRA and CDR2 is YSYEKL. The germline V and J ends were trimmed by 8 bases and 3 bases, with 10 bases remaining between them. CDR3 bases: TGCGCCAGCCGTCTGGGAGACACTGAAGCTTTCTTT. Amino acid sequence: CASRLGDTEAFF.

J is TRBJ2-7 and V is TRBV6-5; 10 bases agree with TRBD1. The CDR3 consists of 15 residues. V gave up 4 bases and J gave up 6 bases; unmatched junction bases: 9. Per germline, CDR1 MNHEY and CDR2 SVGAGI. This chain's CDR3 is CASSSVGTGVGEQYF. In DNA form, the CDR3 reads TGTGCCAGCAGTTCGGTGGGGACAGGGGTCGGCGAGCAGTACTTC.

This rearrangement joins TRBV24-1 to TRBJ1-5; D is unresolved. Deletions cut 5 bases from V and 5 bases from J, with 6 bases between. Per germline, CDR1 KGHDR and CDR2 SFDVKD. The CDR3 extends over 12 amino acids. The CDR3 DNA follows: TGTGCCACCAGTGCCCCCGATCAGCCCCAGCATTTT. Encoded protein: CATSAPDQPQHF.

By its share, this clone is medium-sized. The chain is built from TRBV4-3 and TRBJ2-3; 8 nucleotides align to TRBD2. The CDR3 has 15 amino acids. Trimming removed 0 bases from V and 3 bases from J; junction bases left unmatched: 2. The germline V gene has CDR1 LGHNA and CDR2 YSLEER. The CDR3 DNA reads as TGCGCCAGCAGCCAAGACGGGGGGGAAACAGATACGCAGTATTTT. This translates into CASSQDGGETDTQYF.

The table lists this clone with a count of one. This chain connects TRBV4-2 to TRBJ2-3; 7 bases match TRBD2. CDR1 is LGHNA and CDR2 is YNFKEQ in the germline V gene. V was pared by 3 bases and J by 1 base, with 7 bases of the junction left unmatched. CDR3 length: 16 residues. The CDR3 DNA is TGTGCCAGCAGCCAGCTAGCGGCTAGGGGCACAGATACGCAGTATTTT. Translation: CASSQLAARGTDTQYF.

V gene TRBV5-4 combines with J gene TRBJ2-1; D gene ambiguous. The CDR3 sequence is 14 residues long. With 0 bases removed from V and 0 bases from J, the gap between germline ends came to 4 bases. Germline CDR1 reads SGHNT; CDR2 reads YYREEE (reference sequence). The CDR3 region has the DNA TGTGCCAGCAGCTTGGAGAGCTCCTACAATGAGCAGTTCTTC. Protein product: CASSLESSYNEQFF.

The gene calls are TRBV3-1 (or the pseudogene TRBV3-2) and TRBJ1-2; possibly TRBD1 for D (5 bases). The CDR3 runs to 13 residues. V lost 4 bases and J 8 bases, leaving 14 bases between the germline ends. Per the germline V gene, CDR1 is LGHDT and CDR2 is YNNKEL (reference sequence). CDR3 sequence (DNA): TGTGCCAGCAGCCGACAGACTAGAGGGGGCTACACCTTC. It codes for CASSRQTRGGYTF.

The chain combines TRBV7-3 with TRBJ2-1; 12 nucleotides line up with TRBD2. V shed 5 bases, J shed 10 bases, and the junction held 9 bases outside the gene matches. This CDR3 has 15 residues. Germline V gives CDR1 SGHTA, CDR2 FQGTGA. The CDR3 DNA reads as TGTGCCAGCAGCACTAGCGGGGGGCCTCCGTACGAGCAGTTCTTC. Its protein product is CASSTSGGPPYEQFF.

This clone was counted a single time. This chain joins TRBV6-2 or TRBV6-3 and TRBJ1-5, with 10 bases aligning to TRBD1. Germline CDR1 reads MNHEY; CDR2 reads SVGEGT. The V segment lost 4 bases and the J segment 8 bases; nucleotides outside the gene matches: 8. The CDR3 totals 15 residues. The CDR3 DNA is TGTGCCAGCAGTTTCAGGGACAGGGGCAGGGAGCCCCAGCATTTT. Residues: CASSFRDRGREPQHF.

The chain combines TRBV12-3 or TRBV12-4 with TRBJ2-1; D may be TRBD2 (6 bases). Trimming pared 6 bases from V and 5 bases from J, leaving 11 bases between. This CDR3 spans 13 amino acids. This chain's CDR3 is CASSPGGDNEQFF. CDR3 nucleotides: TGTGCCAGCAGCCCCGGGGGTGACAATGAGCAGTTCTTC.

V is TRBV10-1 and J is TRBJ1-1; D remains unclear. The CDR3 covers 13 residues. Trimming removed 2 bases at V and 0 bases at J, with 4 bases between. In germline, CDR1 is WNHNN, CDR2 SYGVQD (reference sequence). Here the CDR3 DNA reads TGCGCCAGCAGTGAGGCGGTGAACACTGAAGCTTTCTTT. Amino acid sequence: CASSEAVNTEAFF.

The CDR3 region is CASRITGTLEEKLFF. For the CDR3, the DNA is TGTGCCAGTAGAATAACCGGGACTCTCGAGGAAAAACTGTTTTTT. V usage is TRBV19 and J usage is TRBJ1-4; D is possibly TRBD1 (5 bases). V was shortened by 6 bases and J by 8 bases, with 19 bases between the two germline ends. The germline CDR1 and CDR2 sequences are LNHDA and SQIVND (reference sequence). This CDR3 contains 15 residues.

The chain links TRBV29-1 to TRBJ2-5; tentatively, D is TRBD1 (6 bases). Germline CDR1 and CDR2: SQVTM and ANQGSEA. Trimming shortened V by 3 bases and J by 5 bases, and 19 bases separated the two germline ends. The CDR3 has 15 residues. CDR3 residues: CSVEGARQAYETQYF. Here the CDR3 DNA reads TGCAGCGTTGAGGGGGCGCGGCAGGCGTATGAGACCCAGTACTTC.

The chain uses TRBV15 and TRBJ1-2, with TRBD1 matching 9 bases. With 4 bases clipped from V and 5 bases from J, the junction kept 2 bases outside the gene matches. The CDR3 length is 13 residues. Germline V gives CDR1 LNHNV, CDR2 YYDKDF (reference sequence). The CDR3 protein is CATSKDRGYGYTF. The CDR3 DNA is TGTGCCACCAGCAAGGACAGGGGATATGGCTACACCTTC.

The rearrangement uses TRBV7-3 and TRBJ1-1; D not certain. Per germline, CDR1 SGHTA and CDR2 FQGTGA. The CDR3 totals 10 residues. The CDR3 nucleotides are TGTTCTACGGGAGATACTGAAGCTTTCTTT. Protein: CSTGDTEAFF.

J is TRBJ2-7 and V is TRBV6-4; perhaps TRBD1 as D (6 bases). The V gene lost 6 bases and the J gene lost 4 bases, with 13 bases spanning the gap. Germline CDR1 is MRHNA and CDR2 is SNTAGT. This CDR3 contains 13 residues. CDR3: CASSPTGGYEQYF. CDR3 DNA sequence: TGTGCCAGCAGCCCGACAGGCGGGTACGAGCAGTACTTC.

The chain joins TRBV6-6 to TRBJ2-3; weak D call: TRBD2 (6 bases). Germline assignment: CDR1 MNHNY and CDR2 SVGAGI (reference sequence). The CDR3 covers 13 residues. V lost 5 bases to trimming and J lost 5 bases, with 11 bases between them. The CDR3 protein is CASSNGGKDTQYF. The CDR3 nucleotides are TGTGCCAGCAGTAATGGGGGGAAAGATACGCAGTATTTT.